This is a list of T cell receptor beta chains from one sample in a study of long-term antiretroviral therapy in people with HIV. Method: immunoSEQ multiplex PCR; TCRdb's copy keeps in-frame clones and lacks some. This sample carries about 25,000 clones, about 88% of them seen once, and the ten largest clones take approximately 3.8%. Sequencing used unsorted PBMCs, obtained 1.9 years after starting antiretroviral therapy. The receptors here all came from a woman between 25 and 40 years old with HIV. Each CDR3 is given with its conserved first and last residue. The D gene is left open where the match is weak. Not all rows give a size; the values are once, few, many and, for expanded clones, a class.

clone_size,d_call,v_call,j_call,cdr3_length,cdr3_aa,cdr3_nt
-,-,TRBV30,TRBJ2-5,11,CAWSGQETQYF,TGTGCCTGGTCAGGTCAAGAGACCCAGTACTTC
-,-,TRBV7-2,TRBJ1-5,18,CASSAGTRARSSNQPQHF,TGTGCCAGCAGCGCCGGGACCCGGGCGCGGTCTAGCAATCAGCCCCAGCATTTT
-,TRBD1,TRBV9,TRBJ2-2,18,CASSFRLGTALDTGELFF,TGTGCCAGCAGCTTTCGACTCGGGACAGCGCTGGACACCGGGGAGCTGTTTTTT
-,TRBD1,TRBV15,TRBJ1-1,15,CATSREGDRDAEAFF,TGTGCCACCAGCAGAGAAGGGGACAGGGACGCTGAAGCTTTCTTT
-,TRBD2,TRBV2,TRBJ2-1,17,CASKLGSGGPARDEQFF,TGTGCCAGCAAGTTGGGAAGCGGGGGCCCCGCCCGAGACGAGCAGTTCTTC
few,TRBD1,TRBV5-1,TRBJ1-3,14,CASSARGSGNTIYF,TGCGCCAGCAGCGCCAGGGGGAGCGGAAACACCATATATTTT
-,TRBD1,TRBV29-1,TRBJ1-1,13,CSAEGQLNTEAFF,TGCAGCGCCGAGGGACAGCTGAACACTGAAGCTTTCTTT
-,-,TRBV6-6,TRBJ2-5,16,CASSYSISGLQETQYF,TGTGCCAGCAGTTACTCGATATCGGGCCTCCAAGAGACCCAGTACTTC
-,-,TRBV28,TRBJ1-1,14,CASSLPGTLREAFF,TGTGCCAGCAGTTTGCCCGGGACTCTGAGGGAAGCTTTCTTT
-,-,TRBV5-6,TRBJ1-1,13,CASLGVLDTEAFF,TGTGCCAGCTTAGGGGTATTGGACACTGAAGCTTTCTTT
once,-,TRBV6-1,TRBJ2-6,19,CASSEKRFLTSSGANVLTF,TGTGCCAGCAGTGAAAAACGGTTTCTAACTTCCTCTGGGGCCAACGTCCTGACTTTC
-,-,TRBV5-5,TRBJ1-5,15,CASSKGTPGDQPQHF,TGTGCCAGCAGCAAAGGGACCCCGGGCGATCAGCCCCAGCATTTT
-,-,TRBV5-8,TRBJ2-1,14,CASSLEPSVNEQFF,TGTGCCAGCAGCTTGGAACCTAGCGTCAATGAGCAGTTCTTC
-,-,TRBV7-9,TRBJ2-5,17,CASKNIPDRRVGETQYF,TGTGCCAGCAAGAACATCCCCGACAGGCGGGTTGGAGAGACCCAGTACTTC
-,TRBD1,TRBV5-1,TRBJ2-1,16,CASSQRPGQGVGEQFF,TGCGCCAGCAGCCAGAGGCCGGGACAGGGGGTTGGTGAGCAGTTCTTC
-,TRBD2,TRBV18,TRBJ2-3,16,CASSPGGGDYTDTQYF,TGTGCCAGCTCACCAGGCGGCGGGGACTACACAGATACGCAGTATTTT
-,-,TRBV9,TRBJ1-1,15,CASSVAGGGRTEAFF,TGTGCCAGCAGCGTCGCAGGCGGGGGAAGGACTGAAGCTTTCTTT
-,-,TRBV7-8,TRBJ1-1,13,CASSLERNTEAFF,TGTGCCAGCAGCTTAGAACGGAACACTGAAGCTTTCTTT
-,-,TRBV10-3,TRBJ1-3,15,CAISGSTDSGNTIYF,TGTGCCATCAGTGGTTCGACTGACTCTGGAAACACCATATATTTT
-,TRBD2,TRBV4-1,TRBJ2-3,16,CASSPGLAISTDTQYF,TGCGCCAGCAGCCCCGGACTAGCTATTAGCACAGATACGCAGTATTTT
-,-,TRBV6-6,TRBJ1-5,14,CASRQTGTNQPQHF,TGTGCCAGCAGACAGACAGGTACCAATCAGCCCCAGCATTTT
-,-,TRBV30,TRBJ1-1,15,CAWSVNSGGETEAFF,TGTGCCTGGAGTGTAAACTCGGGGGGAGAGACTGAAGCTTTCTTT
-,TRBD1,TRBV27,TRBJ2-4,18,CASTPLGDRGRAKNIQYF,TGTGCCAGCACCCCCCTCGGGGACAGGGGGCGAGCCAAAAACATTCAGTACTTC
-,TRBD1,TRBV4-1,TRBJ2-2,17,CASSQPDRGINTGELFF,TGCGCCAGCAGCCAACCGGACAGGGGGATCAACACCGGGGAGCTGTTTTTT
-,TRBD1,TRBV5-1,TRBJ1-1,15,CASSTMTGVNTEAFF,TGCGCCAGCAGCACCATGACAGGGGTAAACACTGAAGCTTTCTTT
-,-,TRBV11-1,TRBJ2-1,18,CASSLIDLEGISYNEQFF,TGTGCCAGCAGCTTGATCGACTTGGAGGGCATCTCCTACAATGAGCAGTTCTTC
-,-,TRBV5-1,TRBJ2-7,15,CASSLGRTLSDEQYF,TGCGCCAGCAGCTTGGGTAGGACCCTAAGCGACGAGCAGTACTTC
-,TRBD1,TRBV7-3,TRBJ1-1,15,CASSLFGQGNTEAFF,TGTGCCAGCAGCTTATTCGGACAGGGGAACACTGAAGCTTTCTTT
-,TRBD1,TRBV6-1,TRBJ1-1,12,CASSLQGAEAFF,TGTGCCAGCAGCCTACAGGGGGCTGAAGCTTTCTTT
-,-,TRBV9,TRBJ1-3,17,CASSVALGSDAGNTIYF,TGTGCCAGCAGCGTAGCGCTAGGATCAGACGCTGGAAACACCATATATTTT
-,TRBD2,TRBV5-1,TRBJ2-1,14,CASSVTSGVAEQFF,TGCGCCAGCAGCGTAACTAGCGGGGTGGCTGAGCAGTTCTTC